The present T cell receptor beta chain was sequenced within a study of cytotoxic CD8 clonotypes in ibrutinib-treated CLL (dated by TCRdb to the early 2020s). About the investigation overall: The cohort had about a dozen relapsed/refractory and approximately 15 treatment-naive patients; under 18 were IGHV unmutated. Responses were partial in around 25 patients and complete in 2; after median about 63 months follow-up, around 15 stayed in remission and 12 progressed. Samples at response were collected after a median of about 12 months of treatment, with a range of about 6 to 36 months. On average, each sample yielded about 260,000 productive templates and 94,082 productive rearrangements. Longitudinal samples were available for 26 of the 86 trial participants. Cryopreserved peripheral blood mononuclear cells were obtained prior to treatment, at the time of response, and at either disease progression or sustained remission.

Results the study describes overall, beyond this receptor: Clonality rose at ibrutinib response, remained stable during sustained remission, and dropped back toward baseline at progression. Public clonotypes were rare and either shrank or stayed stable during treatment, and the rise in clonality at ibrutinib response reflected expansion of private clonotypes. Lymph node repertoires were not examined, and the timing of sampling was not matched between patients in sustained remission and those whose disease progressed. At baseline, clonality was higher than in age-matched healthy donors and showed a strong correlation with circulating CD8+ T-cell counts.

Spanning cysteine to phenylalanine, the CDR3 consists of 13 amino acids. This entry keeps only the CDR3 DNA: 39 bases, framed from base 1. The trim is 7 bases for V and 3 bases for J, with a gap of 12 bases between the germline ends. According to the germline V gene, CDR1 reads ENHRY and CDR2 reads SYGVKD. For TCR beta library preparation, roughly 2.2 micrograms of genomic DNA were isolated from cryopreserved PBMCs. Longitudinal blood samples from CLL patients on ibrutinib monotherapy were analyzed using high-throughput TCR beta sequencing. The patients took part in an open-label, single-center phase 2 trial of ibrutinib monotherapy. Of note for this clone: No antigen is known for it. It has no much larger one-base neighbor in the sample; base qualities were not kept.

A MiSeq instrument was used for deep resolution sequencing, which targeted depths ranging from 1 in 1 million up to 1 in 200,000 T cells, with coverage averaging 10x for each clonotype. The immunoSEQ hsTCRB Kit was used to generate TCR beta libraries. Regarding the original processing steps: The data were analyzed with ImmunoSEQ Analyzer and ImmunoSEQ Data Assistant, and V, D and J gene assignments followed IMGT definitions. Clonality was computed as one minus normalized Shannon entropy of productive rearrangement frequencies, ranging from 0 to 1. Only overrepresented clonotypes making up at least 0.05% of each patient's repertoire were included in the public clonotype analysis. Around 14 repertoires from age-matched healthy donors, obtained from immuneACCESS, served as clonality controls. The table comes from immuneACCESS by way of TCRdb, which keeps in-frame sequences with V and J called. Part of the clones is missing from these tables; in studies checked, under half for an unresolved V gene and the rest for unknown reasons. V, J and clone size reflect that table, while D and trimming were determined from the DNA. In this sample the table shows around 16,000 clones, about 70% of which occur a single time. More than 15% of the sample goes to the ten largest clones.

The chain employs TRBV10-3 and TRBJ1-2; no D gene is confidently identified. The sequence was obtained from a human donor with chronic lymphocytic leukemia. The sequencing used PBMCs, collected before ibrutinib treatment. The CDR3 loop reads CAITRVGDYGYTF. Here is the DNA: TGTGCCATCACGAGGGTCGGAGACTATGGCTACACCTTC.